The clone carrying this TCR beta chain has a count of ten or more. Its antigen is not known. Amplification of TCR beta CDR3 regions used RNA transcripts. First-round RT-PCR relied on HTBI primers, and a second-round multiplex PCR came next. MiXCR was run by TCRdb on the multiplex PCR reads, yielding one entry per CDR3 protein. The table records about 590,000 distinct CDR3 sequences, approximately 35% of them present only once. These data come from a study of Graves' ophthalmopathy and Graves' hyperthyroidism. The wider study: The authors defined stable hyperthyroidism as no ophthalmopathy within 18 months of follow-up. General study findings and limits: Using a 13-signature model, the authors split ophthalmopathy from stable hyperthyroidism, with just under 90% sensitivity and approximately 80% specificity.

The CDR3 runs to 14 residues. The V end lost 4 bases, the J end lost 8 bases, and 17 bases lay between the germline ends. Germline assignment: CDR1 MGHDK and CDR2 SYGVNS. A diagnosis was made from clinical symptoms together with serum thyroxine, TRAb, thyroid ultrasound and orbital computed tomography. Source material: peripheral blood or thyroid tissue (not recorded which). The sequence derives from an adult man with Graves' hyperthyroidism. J is TRBJ1-1 and V is TRBV25-1; D possibly corresponds to TRBD1 (6 bases). CDR3 loop: CASSGTPGAGEAFF. The CDR3, as DNA: TGTGCCAGCAGTGGTACCCCGGGGGCAGGCGAAGCTTTCTTT.